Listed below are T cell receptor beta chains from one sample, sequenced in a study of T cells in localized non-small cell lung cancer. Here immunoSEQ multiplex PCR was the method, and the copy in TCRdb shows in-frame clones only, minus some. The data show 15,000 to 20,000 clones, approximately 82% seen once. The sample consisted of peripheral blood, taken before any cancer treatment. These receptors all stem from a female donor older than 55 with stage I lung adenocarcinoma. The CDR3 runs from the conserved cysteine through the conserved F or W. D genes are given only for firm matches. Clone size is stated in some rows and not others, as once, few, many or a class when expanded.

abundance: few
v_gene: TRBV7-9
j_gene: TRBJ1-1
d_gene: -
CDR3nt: TGTGCCAGCAGCTTCCGGACGAACACTGAAGCTTTCTTT
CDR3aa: CASSFRTNTEAFF

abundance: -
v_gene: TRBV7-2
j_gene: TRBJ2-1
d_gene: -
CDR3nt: TGTGCCAGCAGCCCCTGGACGGATCTCAATGAGCAGTTCTTC
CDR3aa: CASSPWTDLNEQFF

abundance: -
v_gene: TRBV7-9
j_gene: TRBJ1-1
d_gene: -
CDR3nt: TGTGCCAGCAGTTCACGGGGGCGTCCCACTGAAGCTTTCTTT
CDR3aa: CASSSRGRPTEAFF

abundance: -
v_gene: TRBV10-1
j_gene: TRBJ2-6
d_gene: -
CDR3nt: TGCGCCAGCAGTGAGGGGTCTGGGGCCAACGTCCTGACTTTC
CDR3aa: CASSEGSGANVLTF

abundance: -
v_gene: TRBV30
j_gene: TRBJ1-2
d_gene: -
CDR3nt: TGTGCCTGGATGGGGGGGCTTTTCTATGGCTACACCTTC
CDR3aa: CAWMGGLFYGYTF

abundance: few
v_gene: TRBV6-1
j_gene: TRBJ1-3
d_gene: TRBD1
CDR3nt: TGTGCCAGCAGCTCCGGGACAGCCTCTGGAAACACCATATATTTT
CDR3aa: CASSSGTASGNTIYF

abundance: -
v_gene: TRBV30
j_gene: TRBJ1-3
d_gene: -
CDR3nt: TGTGCCTGGAGTGTACTCAGGGGCGGGGGAAACACCATATATTTT
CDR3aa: CAWSVLRGGGNTIYF

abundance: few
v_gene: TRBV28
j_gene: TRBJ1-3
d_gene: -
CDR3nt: TGTGCCAGCAGTTTGGGGGGGTTTGGTACACCCTCTGGAAACACCATATATTTT
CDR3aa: CASSLGGFGTPSGNTIYF

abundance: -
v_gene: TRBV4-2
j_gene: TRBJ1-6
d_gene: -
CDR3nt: TGTGCCAGCAGCCAAGCCCTGCGGGGGGCGGGTTCACCCCTCCACTTT
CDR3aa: CASSQALRGAGSPLHF

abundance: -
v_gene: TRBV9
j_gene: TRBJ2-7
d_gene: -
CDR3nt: TGTGCCAGCAGCGTAGCAGGAACAGGGCACCACGAGCAGTACTTC
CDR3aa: CASSVAGTGHHEQYF

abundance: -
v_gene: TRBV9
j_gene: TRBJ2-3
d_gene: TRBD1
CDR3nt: TGTGCCAGCAGCGTGGGCCCGGGACAGAGCACAGATACGCAGTATTTT
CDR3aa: CASSVGPGQSTDTQYF

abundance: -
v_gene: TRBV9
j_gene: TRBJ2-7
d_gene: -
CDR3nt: TGTGCCAGCAGCCCTAGGGTGAGCTCCTACGAGCAGTACTTC
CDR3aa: CASSPRVSSYEQYF

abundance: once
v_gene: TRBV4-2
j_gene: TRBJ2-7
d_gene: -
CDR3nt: TGTGCCAGCAGCCAAGATCCTTCGCCCCCTCAGGAGCAGTACTTC
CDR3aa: CASSQDPSPPQEQYF

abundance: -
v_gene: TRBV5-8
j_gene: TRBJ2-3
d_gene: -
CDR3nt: TGTGCCAGCAGCTTGGACAGTAATACGCAGTATTTT
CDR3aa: CASSLDSNTQYF

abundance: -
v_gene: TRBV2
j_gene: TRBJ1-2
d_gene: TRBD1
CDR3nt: TGTGCCAGTACCGGGACAGGGGGAAGGGAGGGTGGCTACACCTTC
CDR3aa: CASTGTGGREGGYTF

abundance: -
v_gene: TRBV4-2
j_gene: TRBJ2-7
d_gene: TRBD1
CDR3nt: TGTGCCAGCAGAGATTTGGACAGGGCCTCAGGTGAGCAGTACTTC
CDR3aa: CASRDLDRASGEQYF

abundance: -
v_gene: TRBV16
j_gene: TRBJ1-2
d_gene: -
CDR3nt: TGTGCCAGCAGCCGTCCGGTCGGGGGCTACACCTTC
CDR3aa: CASSRPVGGYTF

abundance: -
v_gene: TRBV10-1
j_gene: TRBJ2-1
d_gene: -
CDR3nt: TGCGCCAGCAGTGAGACTTCAATGGAGCAGTTCTTC
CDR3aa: CASSETSMEQFF

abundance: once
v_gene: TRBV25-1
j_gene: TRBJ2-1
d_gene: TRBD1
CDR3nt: TGTGCCAGCAGTGCCTTGGGACAGGAGGATGGGGAGCAGTTCTTC
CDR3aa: CASSALGQEDGEQFF

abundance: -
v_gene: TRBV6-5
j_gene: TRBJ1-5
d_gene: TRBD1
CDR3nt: TGTGCCAGCAGAAAACAGGGGGTGGATCAGCCCCAGCATTTT
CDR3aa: CASRKQGVDQPQHF

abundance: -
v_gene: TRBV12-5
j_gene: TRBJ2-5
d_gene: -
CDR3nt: TGTGCTAGTGGCCGGACCGGGACCCAGTACTTC
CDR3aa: CASGRTGTQYF

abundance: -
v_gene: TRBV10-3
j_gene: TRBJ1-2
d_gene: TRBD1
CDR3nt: TGTGCCATCAGTGAGATCCTCGGGACAGGGGTTCATGGCTACACCTTC
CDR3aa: CAISEILGTGVHGYTF

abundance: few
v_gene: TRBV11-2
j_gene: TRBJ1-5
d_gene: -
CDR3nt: TGTGCCAGCAGCAGATCTGGAGTACCGGGACCCCAGCATTTT
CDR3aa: CASSRSGVPGPQHF

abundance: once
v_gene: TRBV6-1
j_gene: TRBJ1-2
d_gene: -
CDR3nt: TGTGCCAGCACCCCCAGGGGTGAAGGGAACTATGGCTACACCTTC
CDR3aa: CASTPRGEGNYGYTF

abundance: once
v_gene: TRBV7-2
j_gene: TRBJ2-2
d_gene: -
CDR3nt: TGTGCCAGCAGCTTTACAGGGTACACCGGGGAGCTGTTTTTT
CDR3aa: CASSFTGYTGELFF

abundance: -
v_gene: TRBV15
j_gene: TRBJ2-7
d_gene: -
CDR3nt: TGTGCCACCAGCAGATCGGCGGGTACGGGCTACGAGCAGTACTTC
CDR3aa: CATSRSAGTGYEQYF

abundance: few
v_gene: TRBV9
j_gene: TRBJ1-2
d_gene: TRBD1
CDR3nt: TGTGCCAGCAGCCCATGGACAGGGGGTAGGGATGGCTACACCTTC
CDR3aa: CASSPWTGGRDGYTF

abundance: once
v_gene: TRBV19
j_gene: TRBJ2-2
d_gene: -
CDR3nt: TGTGCCAGTAGTATAAGCAAGTACCCAACCGGGGAGCTGTTTTTT
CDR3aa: CASSISKYPTGELFF

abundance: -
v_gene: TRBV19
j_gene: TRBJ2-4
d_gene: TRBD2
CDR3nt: TGTGCCAGTAGTGACGGCGGGGGGACCAAAAACATTCAGTACTTC
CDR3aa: CASSDGGGTKNIQYF

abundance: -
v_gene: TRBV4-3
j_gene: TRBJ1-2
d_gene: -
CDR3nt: TGCGCCAGCAGCCAAGAAGACTACGGAGGAGCTTATGGCTACACCTTC
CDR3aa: CASSQEDYGGAYGYTF

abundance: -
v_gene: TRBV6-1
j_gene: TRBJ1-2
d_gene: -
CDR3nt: TGTGCCAGCAGTGTATCGGGACCATCGTCTTATGGCTACACCTTC
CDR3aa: CASSVSGPSSYGYTF

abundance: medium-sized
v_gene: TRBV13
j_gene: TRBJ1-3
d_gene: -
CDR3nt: TGTGCCAGCAGCTTATTCGATTTGGCCATAGGCTCTGGAAACACCATATATTTT
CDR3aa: CASSLFDLAIGSGNTIYF

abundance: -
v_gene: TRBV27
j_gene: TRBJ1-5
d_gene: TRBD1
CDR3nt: TGTGCCAGCAGTTCCCGACAGGGTAGCAATCAGCCCCAGCATTTT
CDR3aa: CASSSRQGSNQPQHF

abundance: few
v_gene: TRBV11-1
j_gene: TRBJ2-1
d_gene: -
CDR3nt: TGTGCCAGCAGCTCCCTGGGGGGTTCCTACAATGAGCAGTTCTTC
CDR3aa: CASSSLGGSYNEQFF

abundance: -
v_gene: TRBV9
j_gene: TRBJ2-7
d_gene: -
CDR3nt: TGTGCCAGCAGCGCGGGGGGCCGACTCTACGAGCAGTACTTC
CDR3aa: CASSAGGRLYEQYF

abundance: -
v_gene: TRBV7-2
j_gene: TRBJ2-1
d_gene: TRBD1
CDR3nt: TGTGCCAGCAGCATCTTCGACAGGGGTCAGAGTGAGCAGTTCTTC
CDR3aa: CASSIFDRGQSEQFF

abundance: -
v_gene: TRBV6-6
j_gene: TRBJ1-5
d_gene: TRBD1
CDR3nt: TGTGCCAGCAGTGACAGGGGTGGCAATCAGCCCCAGCATTTT
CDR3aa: CASSDRGGNQPQHF

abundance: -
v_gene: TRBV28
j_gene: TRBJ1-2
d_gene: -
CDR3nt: TGTGCCAGCCGCACTCCTAGGGGCGCTCCCTACACCTTC
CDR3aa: CASRTPRGAPYTF

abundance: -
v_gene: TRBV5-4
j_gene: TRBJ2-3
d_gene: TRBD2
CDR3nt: TGTGCCAGCAGCAGAGCGGGGGGGCACACAGATACGCAGTATTTT
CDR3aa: CASSRAGGHTDTQYF

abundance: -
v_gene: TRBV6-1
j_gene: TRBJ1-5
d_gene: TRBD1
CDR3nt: TGTGCCAGCAAGGATAGGGACAGGGGGTATCAGCCCCAGCATTTT
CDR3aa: CASKDRDRGYQPQHF

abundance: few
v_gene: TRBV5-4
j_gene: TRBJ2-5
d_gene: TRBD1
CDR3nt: TGTGCCAGCAGCTTAACAGGGGAAAAGATGGAGACCCAGTACTTC
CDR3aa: CASSLTGEKMETQYF

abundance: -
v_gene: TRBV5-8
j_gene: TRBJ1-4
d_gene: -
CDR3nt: TGTGCCAGCAGCCGGGGGCGTCTAACTAATGAAAAACTGTTTTTT
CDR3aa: CASSRGRLTNEKLFF